The 11 T cell receptor beta chains listed next were all sequenced from one sample in a study of blood T cell repertoires in COVID-19. Generated by immunoSEQ multiplex PCR, the TCRdb table keeps only in-frame clones and is missing some. Seen here are almost 55,000 clones, about 87% observed once, and the top ten hold about 3.2%. Sample: peripheral blood. These receptors came from a human donor in a cohort sampled during active COVID-19.

The chain combines TRBV9 with TRBJ2-7; 9 nucleotides line up with TRBD1. Germline V CDR1 and CDR2: SGDLS, YYNGEE. Trimming removed 2 bases from V and 2 bases from J; junction bases left unmatched: 5. The length of the CDR3 is 15 residues. CDR3 protein: CASSVGTGLAYEQYF. CDR3 DNA: TGTGCCAGCAGCGTGGGGACAGGGTTGGCCTACGAGCAGTACTTC.

In its sample, this clone was seen once. V is TRBV5-1 and J is TRBJ1-4; D ambiguous. Germline V gene lookup returns CDR1 SGHRS and CDR2 YFSETQ. CDR3 length: 14 amino acids. The germline V and J ends were trimmed by 5 bases and 8 bases, with 16 bases remaining between them. This CDR3 is CASSLDPGGEKLFF. In DNA, the CDR3 is TGCGCCAGCAGTTTAGACCCTGGAGGCGAAAAACTGTTTTTT.

V usage is TRBV18 and J usage is TRBJ1-4; a weak D match, TRBD1 (5 bases). Trimming shortened V by 0 bases and J by 10 bases, and 15 bases separated the two germline ends. The CDR3 is 15 residues long. Germline V gene lookup returns CDR1 KGHSH and CDR2 LQKENI. CDR3 protein: CASSPPSQGNGKLFF. CDR3 in DNA: TGTGCCAGCTCACCACCAAGTCAGGGCAACGGAAAACTGTTTTTT.

The count of this clone is one. The chain links TRBV27 to TRBJ2-3; a possible D gene is TRBD2 (6 bases). The CDR3 contains 16 residues. V was clipped by 3 bases and J by 0 bases, with 13 bases between them. Germline-derived CDR1 and CDR2 are MNHEY and SMNVEV (reference sequence). The CDR3, as DNA: TGTGCCAGCAGTTTGATGGCTAGCGTTAGCACAGATACGCAGTATTTT. It encodes CASSLMASVSTDTQYF.

This sequence joins TRBV9 and TRBJ2-1, with D perhaps TRBD2 (6 bases). The CDR3 contains 14 residues. Per germline, CDR1 SGDLS and CDR2 YYNGEE. Between the trimmed V and J ends, which lost 6 bases and 0 bases, there was a span of 10 bases. The CDR3 protein is CASNGDFSYNEQFF. The CDR3 DNA is TGTGCCAGCAATGGGGACTTCTCCTACAATGAGCAGTTCTTC.

The rearrangement uses TRBV7-8 and TRBJ2-1; 14 positions match TRBD2. The CDR3 is 19 amino acids. From germline, CDR1 is SGHVS and CDR2 FQNEAQ. The junction had 10 bases not matched to a gene; V was cut back by 6 bases and J by 0 bases. This chain's CDR3 is CASRGLAGDRTRSYNEQFF. The CDR3 DNA is TGTGCCAGCAGGGGACTAGCGGGAGATCGTACCCGCTCCTACAATGAGCAGTTCTTC.

This clone has a single count. V gene TRBV7-2 combines with J gene TRBJ2-7, with D possibly matching TRBD2 (6 bases). Germline CDR1 is SGHTA and CDR2 is FQGNSA. V was cut by 3 bases and J by 4 bases, with 13 bases left in between. The CDR3 has 14 amino acids. This CDR3 is CASSFNQGGYEQYF. The CDR3 coding sequence is TGTGCCAGCAGCTTTAACCAGGGAGGATACGAGCAGTACTTC.

This clone has only one observation. The chain has TRBV19 and TRBJ1-3; weak D call: TRBD1 (5 bases). Germline loops: CDR1 LNHDA, CDR2 SQIVND (reference sequence). The CDR3 spans 16 residues. V was shortened by 2 bases and J by 2 bases, with 13 bases between the two germline ends. The CDR3, as DNA: TGTGCCAGTAGTATACGAACAGGTGTACCTGGAAACACCATATATTTT. It codes for CASSIRTGVPGNTIYF.

This clone was seen a few times. The chain recombines TRBV2 with TRBJ2-7; TRBD2 matches at 11 bases. Trimming cost V 7 bases and J 6 bases; bases outside gene matches: 8. The CDR3 sequence is 14 residues long. Germline CDR1 and CDR2: SNHLY and FYNNEI. The CDR3 is CASNPLAGVAEQYF. The CDR3 nucleotides are TGTGCCAGCAACCCACTAGCGGGGGTAGCCGAGCAGTACTTC. The full variable domain, rest sourced from reference TRBV2 and TRBJ2-7, is EPEVTQTPSHQVTQMGQEVILRCVPISNHLYFYWYRQILGQKVEFLVSFYNNEISEKSEIFDDQFSVERPDGSNFTLKIRSTKLEDSAMYFCASNPLAGVAEQYFGPGTRLTVT.

The CDR3 reads CASSLGQGSVSGTGELFF. For the CDR3, the DNA is TGTGCCAGTAGTCTCGGACAGGGGTCGGTAAGTGGCACCGGGGAGCTGTTTTTT. The V gene is TRBV19, the J gene TRBJ2-2; TRBD1 aligns across 9 bases. The trim removed 5 bases at V and 4 bases at J, leaving 14 bases unmatched. The V gene's germline CDR1 is LNHDA and CDR2 SQIVND (reference sequence). The CDR3 extends over 18 amino acids.

This clone has just a few counts. CDR3 bases: TGTGCCAGCAGTTACCGAGCGGGGGGGTTTCGCGAGCAGTACTTC. This translates into CASSYRAGGFREQYF. This chain uses TRBV6-2 or TRBV6-3 with TRBJ2-7; 10 bases align to TRBD2. The length of the CDR3 is 15 residues. Germline lookup yields CDR1 MNHEY and CDR2 SVGEGT. Unmatched junction bases numbered 7, after V lost 2 bases and J lost 6 bases.